This entry is about one T cell receptor beta chain. Antigen unknown. The data belong to a study of cytomegalovirus exposure and HLA in healthy donors. From the roughly 110-subject validation cohort, which was separate from the roughly 630-subject first cohort, the donors were drawn. Study observations and caveats: Most sequenced TCRs were rare (though some public TCRs occurred in many donors). In vitro checks showed that a few CMV-associated chains really do target CMV antigens.

Clones were sequenced by immunoSEQ multiplex PCR, and TCRdb holds only the in-frame ones, with some missing. The top ten clones hold roughly 1.2% of a sample with 150,000 to 200,000 clones, about 81% of them seen once. Germline CDR1 reads MNHNY; CDR2 reads SVGAGI (reference sequence). V was shortened by 0 bases and J by 3 bases, with 14 bases between the two germline ends. This CDR3 is built from 16 residues. The TCR comes from a woman aged 25-40 years in good health and CMV-seronegative. Sequenced: PBMCs. The chain links TRBV6-6 to TRBJ1-1; the D gene is possibly TRBD1 (6 bases). In nucleotides, the CDR3 is TGTGCCAGCAGTTACTCTTCGCCGAAGGGGGACACTGAAGCTTTCTTT. It encodes CASSYSSPKGDTEAFF.